The rows below give T cell receptor beta chains drawn from one sample of a study of cytomegalovirus exposure and HLA in healthy donors. Sequencing was performed with immunoSEQ multiplex PCR; in TCRdb, only in-frame clones are kept and a portion is missing. Of some 110,000 clones in the sample, about 15% were seen once. Sample: PBMCs. These TCRs come from a female donor in good health and CMV-seronegative. Both conserved end residues are part of each CDR3. The order of the fields is V gene, D gene, clone size, J gene, CDR3 protein, CDR3 DNA. D genes are given only for firm matches. Size values are once, few and many counts, or a class for expanded clones, and some rows have none.

V: TRBV14
D: TRBD2
size: few
J: TRBJ2-3
CDR3: CASSQRERERTDTQYF
DNA: TGTGCCAGCAGCCAAAGGGAGCGGGAGCGGACAGATACGCAGTATTTT

V: TRBV7-9
D: TRBD2
size: few
J: TRBJ2-3
CDR3: CASSLGAGGPNTQYF
DNA: TGTGCCAGCAGCTTAGGGGCGGGGGGGCCAAATACGCAGTATTTT

V: TRBV11-2
D: NA
size: NA
J: TRBJ2-5
CDR3: CASSDQPGTFTRTQYF
DNA: TGTGCCAGCAGCGACCAACCGGGGACTTTCACTAGAACCCAGTACTTC

V: TRBV5-6
D: NA
size: NA
J: TRBJ1-1
CDR3: CASRKLSGNTEAFF
DNA: TGTGCCAGCAGAAAGCTCTCAGGTAACACTGAAGCTTTCTTT

V: TRBV6-5
D: NA
size: few
J: TRBJ2-1
CDR3: CASSYGPAGTNEQFF
DNA: TGTGCCAGCAGTTACGGCCCAGCGGGCACAAATGAGCAGTTCTTC

V: TRBV7-2
D: NA
size: few
J: TRBJ1-1
CDR3: CASAGVGANTEAFF
DNA: TGTGCCAGCGCTGGGGTTGGGGCTAACACTGAAGCTTTCTTT

V: TRBV28
D: TRBD1
size: few
J: TRBJ1-5
CDR3: CASSTKDRGHQPQHF
DNA: TGTGCCAGCAGCACAAAAGACAGGGGGCATCAGCCCCAGCATTTT

V: TRBV2
D: NA
size: NA
J: TRBJ1-3
CDR3: CASKETVSGNTIYF
DNA: TGTGCCAGTAAGGAGACAGTCTCTGGAAACACCATATATTTT

V: TRBV30
D: NA
size: few
J: TRBJ2-3
CDR3: CAWNLTPDTQYF
DNA: TGTGCCTGGAACTTGACTCCAGATACGCAGTATTTT

V: TRBV13
D: TRBD1
size: NA
J: TRBJ1-3
CDR3: CASSLDRGSGNTIYF
DNA: TGTGCCAGCAGCTTGGACAGGGGGTCTGGAAACACCATATATTTT

V: TRBV7-8
D: NA
size: few
J: TRBJ1-5
CDR3: CASSLAGHSNQPQHF
DNA: TGTGCCAGCAGCTTAGCGGGACACAGCAATCAGCCCCAGCATTTT

V: TRBV18
D: NA
size: few
J: TRBJ1-2
CDR3: CASSPESLTGYGYTF
DNA: TGTGCCAGCTCACCGGAATCTCTTACAGGGTATGGCTACACCTTC

V: TRBV19
D: TRBD1
size: few
J: TRBJ1-5
CDR3: CASRPQQGAQPQHF
DNA: TGTGCCAGTAGGCCCCAACAGGGGGCCCAGCCCCAGCATTTT

V: TRBV6-5
D: NA
size: NA
J: TRBJ1-2
CDR3: CASSSSHRAGYTF
DNA: TGTGCCAGCAGTTCCTCTCACAGGGCTGGCTACACCTTC

V: TRBV7-9
D: TRBD1
size: NA
J: TRBJ1-5
CDR3: CASSLGQVNNQPQHF
DNA: TGTGCCAGCAGCCTTGGACAGGTTAACAATCAGCCCCAGCATTTT

V: TRBV11-3
D: NA
size: few
J: TRBJ1-5
CDR3: CASSAPGPRDKKNHEQPQHF
DNA: TGTGCCAGCAGCGCACCGGGACCCCGGGACAAGAAAAATCACGAACAGCCCCAGCATTTT

V: TRBV4-3
D: NA
size: NA
J: TRBJ2-1
CDR3: CASSQRGEGHNEQFF
DNA: TGCGCCAGCAGCCAGAGGGGGGAGGGCCACAATGAGCAGTTCTTC

V: TRBV19
D: NA
size: NA
J: TRBJ2-7
CDR3: CASKHSQGSYEQYF
DNA: TGTGCCAGTAAGCATTCGCAGGGGTCTTACGAGCAGTACTTC

V: TRBV29-1
D: NA
size: many
J: TRBJ1-4
CDR3: CSDSYWATNEKLFF
DNA: TGCAGCGATTCCTACTGGGCTACTAATGAAAAACTGTTTTTT

V: TRBV9
D: TRBD1
size: NA
J: TRBJ2-5
CDR3: CASSKHPDRGETQYF
DNA: TGTGCCAGCAGCAAACACCCCGACAGGGGAGAGACCCAGTACTTC

V: TRBV6-5
D: TRBD2
size: few
J: TRBJ2-3
CDR3: CASSYGTSGKDTQYF
DNA: TGTGCCAGCAGTTACGGGACTAGCGGGAAGGATACGCAGTATTTT

V: TRBV5-8
D: TRBD2
size: NA
J: TRBJ2-1
CDR3: CATSSGGQYNEQFF
DNA: TGTGCCACCAGTAGCGGGGGGCAATACAATGAGCAGTTCTTC

V: TRBV6-1
D: NA
size: few
J: TRBJ2-7
CDR3: CASSESSDEQYF
DNA: TGTGCCAGCAGTGAATCCAGCGACGAGCAGTACTTC

V: TRBV13
D: NA
size: NA
J: TRBJ1-1
CDR3: CASSPGEQSGDTEAFF
DNA: TGTGCCAGCAGTCCAGGGGAGCAGTCAGGGGACACTGAAGCTTTCTTT

V: TRBV12-5
D: NA
size: NA
J: TRBJ2-1
CDR3: CDTPRVYEQFF
DNA: TGTGACACGCCGCGGGTTTATGAGCAGTTCTTC

V: TRBV5-8
D: TRBD1
size: few
J: TRBJ2-2
CDR3: CASSLGTGGYTGELFF
DNA: TGTGCCAGCAGCCTAGGGACAGGAGGATACACCGGGGAGCTGTTTTTT

V: TRBV30
D: NA
size: few
J: TRBJ2-7
CDR3: CAWTPAGSYEQYF
DNA: TGTGCCTGGACTCCCGCGGGATCCTACGAGCAGTACTTC

V: TRBV25-1
D: NA
size: few
J: TRBJ2-1
CDR3: CASSVGVYNEQFF
DNA: TGTGCCAGCAGTGTAGGGGTCTACAATGAGCAGTTCTTC

V: TRBV27
D: NA
size: NA
J: TRBJ1-2
CDR3: CASSSPQLSYGYTF
DNA: TGTGCCAGCAGTTCGCCACAGCTTTCCTATGGCTACACCTTC

V: TRBV27
D: TRBD1
size: NA
J: TRBJ2-5
CDR3: CASALGNSGTVVGETQYF
DNA: TGTGCCAGCGCCCTCGGCAATTCCGGGACAGTAGTCGGAGAGACCCAGTACTTC

V: TRBV27
D: NA
size: few
J: TRBJ1-5
CDR3: CASSLTAGQYNQPQHF
DNA: TGTGCCAGCAGTCTAACGGCCGGACAGTACAATCAGCCCCAGCATTTT